This T cell receptor (beta chain) came from a study of control samples from healthy donors and cancer patients. Clones were read by immunoSEQ multiplex PCR, and TCRdb kept only the in-frame ones, dropping some. The data hold 150,000 to 200,000 clones, with 80% to 90% observed a single time. Germline V CDR1 and CDR2: MNHNS, SASEGT. This CDR3 is built from 14 residues. V was pared by 3 bases and J by 2 bases, with 10 bases between. The chain links TRBV6-1 to TRBJ1-1; D not certain. The sequencing sample was made of blood. The TCR was taken from a man younger than 30 in good health. CDR3 DNA sequence: TGTGCCAGCAGTGATGAATTGGCAAACACTGAAGCTTTCTTT. It codes for CASSDELANTEAFF.